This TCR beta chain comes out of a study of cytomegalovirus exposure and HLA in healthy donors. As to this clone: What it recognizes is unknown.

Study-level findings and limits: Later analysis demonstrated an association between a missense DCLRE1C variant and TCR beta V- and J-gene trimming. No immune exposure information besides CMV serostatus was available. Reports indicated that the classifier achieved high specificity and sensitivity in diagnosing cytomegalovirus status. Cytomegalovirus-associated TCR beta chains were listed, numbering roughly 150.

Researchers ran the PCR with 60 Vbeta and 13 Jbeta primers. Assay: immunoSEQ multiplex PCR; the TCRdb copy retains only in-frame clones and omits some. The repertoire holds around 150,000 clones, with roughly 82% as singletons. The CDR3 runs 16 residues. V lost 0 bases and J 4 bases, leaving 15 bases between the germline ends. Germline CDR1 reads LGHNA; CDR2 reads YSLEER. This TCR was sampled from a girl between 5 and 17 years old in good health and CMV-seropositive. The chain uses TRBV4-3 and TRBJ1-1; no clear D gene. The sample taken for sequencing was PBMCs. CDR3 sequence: CASSQDNFPGTTEAFF. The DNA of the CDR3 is TGCGCCAGCAGCCAAGATAATTTCCCAGGCACCACTGAAGCTTTCTTT.